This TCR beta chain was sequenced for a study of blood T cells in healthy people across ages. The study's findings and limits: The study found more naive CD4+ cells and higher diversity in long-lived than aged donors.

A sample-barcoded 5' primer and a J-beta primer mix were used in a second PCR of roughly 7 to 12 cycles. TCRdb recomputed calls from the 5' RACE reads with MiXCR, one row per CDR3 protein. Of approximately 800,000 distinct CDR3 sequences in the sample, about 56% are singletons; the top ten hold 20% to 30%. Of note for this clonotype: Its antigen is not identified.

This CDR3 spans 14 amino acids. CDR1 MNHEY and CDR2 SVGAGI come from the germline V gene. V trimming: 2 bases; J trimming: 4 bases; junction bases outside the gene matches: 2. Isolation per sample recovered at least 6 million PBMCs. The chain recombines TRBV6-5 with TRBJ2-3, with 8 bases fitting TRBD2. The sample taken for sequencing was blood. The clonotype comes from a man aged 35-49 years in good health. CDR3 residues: CASSYTSGSDTQYF. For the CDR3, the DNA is TGTGCCAGCAGTTACACTAGCGGATCAGATACGCAGTATTTT.